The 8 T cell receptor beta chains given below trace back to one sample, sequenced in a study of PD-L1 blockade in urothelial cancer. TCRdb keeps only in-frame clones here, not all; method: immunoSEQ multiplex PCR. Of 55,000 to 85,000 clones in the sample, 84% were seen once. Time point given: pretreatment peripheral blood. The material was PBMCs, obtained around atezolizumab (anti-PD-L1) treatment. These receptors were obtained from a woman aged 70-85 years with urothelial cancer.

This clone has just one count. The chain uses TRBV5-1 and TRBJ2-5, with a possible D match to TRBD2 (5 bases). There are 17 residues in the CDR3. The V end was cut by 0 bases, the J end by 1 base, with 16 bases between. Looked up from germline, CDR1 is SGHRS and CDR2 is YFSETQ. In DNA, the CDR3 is TGCGCCAGCAGCTTGGCTTTATCTTCCGGGGTCCAAGAGACCCAGTACTTC. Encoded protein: CASSLALSSGVQETQYF.

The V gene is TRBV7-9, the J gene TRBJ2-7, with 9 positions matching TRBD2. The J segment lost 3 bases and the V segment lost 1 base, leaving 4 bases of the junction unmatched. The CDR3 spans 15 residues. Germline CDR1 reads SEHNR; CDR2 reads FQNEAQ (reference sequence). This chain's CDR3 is CASSLVLAGNYEQYF. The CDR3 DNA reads TGTGCCAGCAGCTTAGTCCTAGCGGGAAACTACGAGCAGTACTTC.

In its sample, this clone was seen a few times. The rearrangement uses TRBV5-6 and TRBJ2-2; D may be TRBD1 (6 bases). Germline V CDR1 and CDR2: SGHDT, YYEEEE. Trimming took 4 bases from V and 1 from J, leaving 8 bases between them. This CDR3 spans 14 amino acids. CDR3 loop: CASSKDRNTGELFF. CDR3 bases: TGTGCCAGCAGCAAGGACAGGAACACCGGGGAGCTGTTTTTT.

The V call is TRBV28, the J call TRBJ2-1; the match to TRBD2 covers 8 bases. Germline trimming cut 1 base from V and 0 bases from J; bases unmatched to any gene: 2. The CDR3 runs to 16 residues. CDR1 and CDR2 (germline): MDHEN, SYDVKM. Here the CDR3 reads CASSLLAGGSYNEQFF. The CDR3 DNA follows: TGTGCCAGCAGTTTATTGGCGGGAGGCTCCTACAATGAGCAGTTCTTC.

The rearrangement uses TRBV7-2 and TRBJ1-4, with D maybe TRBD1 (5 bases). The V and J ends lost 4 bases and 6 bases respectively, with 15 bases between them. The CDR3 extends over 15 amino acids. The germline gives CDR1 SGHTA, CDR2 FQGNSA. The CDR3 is CASSSVVGQDEKLFF. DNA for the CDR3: TGTGCCAGCAGCTCAGTGGTAGGACAAGATGAAAAACTGTTTTTT.

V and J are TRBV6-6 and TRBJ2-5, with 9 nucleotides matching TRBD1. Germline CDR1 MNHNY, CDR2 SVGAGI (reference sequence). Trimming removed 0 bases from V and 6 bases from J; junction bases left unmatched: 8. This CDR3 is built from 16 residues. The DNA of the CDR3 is TGTGCCAGCAGTTACTCAAAAACAGGGGGCGGAAAGACCCAGTACTTC. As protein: CASSYSKTGGGKTQYF.

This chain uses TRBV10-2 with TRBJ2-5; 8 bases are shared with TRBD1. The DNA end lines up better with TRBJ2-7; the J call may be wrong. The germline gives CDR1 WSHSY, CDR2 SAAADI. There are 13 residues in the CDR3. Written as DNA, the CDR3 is TGCGCCAGCAGTGCACAGGGGGGTCTCGAGCAGTACTTC. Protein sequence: CASSAQGGLEQYF.

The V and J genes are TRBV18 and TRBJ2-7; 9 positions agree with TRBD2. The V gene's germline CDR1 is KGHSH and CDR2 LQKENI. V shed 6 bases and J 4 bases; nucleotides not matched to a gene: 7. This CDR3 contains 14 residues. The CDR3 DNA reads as TGTGCCAGCTCCACTGGACTAGCGTGGTACGAGCAGTACTTC. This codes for CASSTGLAWYEQYF.